The next 5 T cell receptor beta chains were all read from a single sample in a study of T cell repertoires in cytomegalovirus infection. TCRdb passed the reads through MiXCR, listing each CDR3 protein once. Of roughly 180,000 distinct CDR3 sequences in the sample, 28% are singletons; the top ten hold 31%. Sequencing was carried out using PBMCs. The receptor source for this set is a human donor in good health (CMV status not recorded). Some clones in this sample may be carry-over from other donors' samples.

The chain carries TRBV12-3 or TRBV12-4 and TRBJ2-7; D is perhaps TRBD2 (5 bases). V lost 6 bases and J lost 6, with 12 bases in between. This CDR3 region has 12 residues. The CDR3 DNA is TGTGCCAGCAGCCCCGACCTAGCCGAGCAGTACTTC. This translates into CASSPDLAEQYF.

The chain uses TRBV6-6 and TRBJ1-1; the D gene is possibly TRBD1 (5 bases). Trimming shortened V by 8 bases and J by 4 bases, and 8 bases separated the two germline ends. This CDR3 is 11 amino acids long. CDR1 is MNHNY, CDR2 SVGAGI, per germline (reference sequence). CDR3 residues: CASGASTEAFF. Written as DNA, the CDR3 is TGTGCCAGCGGGGCGAGCACTGAAGCTTTCTTT.

This clonotype was detected a few times. The CDR3 loop reads CSAIAHEETQYF. Written as DNA, the CDR3 is TGCAGTGCTATAGCCCACGAAGAGACCCAGTACTTC. The chain links TRBV20-1 to TRBJ2-5; D not certain. The CDR3 is 12 residues long. Trimming removed 4 bases at V and 3 bases at J, with 9 bases between. Per germline, CDR1 DFQATT and CDR2 SNEGSKA (reference sequence).

This clonotype was picked up a small number of times. The J gene is TRBJ1-6, the V gene TRBV5-6; no clear D. CDR3 length: 15 amino acids. Trimming cost V 0 bases and J 0 bases, with 4 bases left between them. In germline, CDR1 is SGHDT, CDR2 YYEEEE. As DNA, the CDR3 is TGTGCCAGCAGCTTGGAGGTCTCCTATAATTCACCCCTCCACTTT. Its translation: CASSLEVSYNSPLHF. The full variable domain, rest sourced from reference TRBV5-6 and TRBJ1-6, is DAGVTQSPTHLIKTRGQQVTLRCSPKSGHDTVSWYQQALGQGPQFIFQYYEEEERQRGNFPDRFSGHQFPNYSSELNVNALLLGDSALYLCASSLEVSYNSPLHFGNGTRLTVT.

This clonotype was picked up many times. At one end, the junction sequence differs from germline, possibly due to a read error. The chain employs TRBV7-8 and TRBJ1-2, with TRBD1 matching over 7 bases. The CDR3 sequence is 13 residues long. Germline lookup yields CDR1 SGHVS and CDR2 FQNEAQ. The CDR3 protein is CASSSDRIYSYTF. The CDR3 DNA sequence: TGTGCCAGCAGCTCGGACAGGATCTATAGCTACACCTTC. The variable domain in full, completed from reference TRBV7-8 and TRBJ1-2, reads GAGVSQSPRYKVAKRGQDVALRCDPISGHVSLFWYQQALGQGPEFLTYFQNEAQLDKSGLPSDRFFAERPEGSVSTLKIQRTQQEDSAVYLCASSSDRIYSYTFGSGTRLTVV.